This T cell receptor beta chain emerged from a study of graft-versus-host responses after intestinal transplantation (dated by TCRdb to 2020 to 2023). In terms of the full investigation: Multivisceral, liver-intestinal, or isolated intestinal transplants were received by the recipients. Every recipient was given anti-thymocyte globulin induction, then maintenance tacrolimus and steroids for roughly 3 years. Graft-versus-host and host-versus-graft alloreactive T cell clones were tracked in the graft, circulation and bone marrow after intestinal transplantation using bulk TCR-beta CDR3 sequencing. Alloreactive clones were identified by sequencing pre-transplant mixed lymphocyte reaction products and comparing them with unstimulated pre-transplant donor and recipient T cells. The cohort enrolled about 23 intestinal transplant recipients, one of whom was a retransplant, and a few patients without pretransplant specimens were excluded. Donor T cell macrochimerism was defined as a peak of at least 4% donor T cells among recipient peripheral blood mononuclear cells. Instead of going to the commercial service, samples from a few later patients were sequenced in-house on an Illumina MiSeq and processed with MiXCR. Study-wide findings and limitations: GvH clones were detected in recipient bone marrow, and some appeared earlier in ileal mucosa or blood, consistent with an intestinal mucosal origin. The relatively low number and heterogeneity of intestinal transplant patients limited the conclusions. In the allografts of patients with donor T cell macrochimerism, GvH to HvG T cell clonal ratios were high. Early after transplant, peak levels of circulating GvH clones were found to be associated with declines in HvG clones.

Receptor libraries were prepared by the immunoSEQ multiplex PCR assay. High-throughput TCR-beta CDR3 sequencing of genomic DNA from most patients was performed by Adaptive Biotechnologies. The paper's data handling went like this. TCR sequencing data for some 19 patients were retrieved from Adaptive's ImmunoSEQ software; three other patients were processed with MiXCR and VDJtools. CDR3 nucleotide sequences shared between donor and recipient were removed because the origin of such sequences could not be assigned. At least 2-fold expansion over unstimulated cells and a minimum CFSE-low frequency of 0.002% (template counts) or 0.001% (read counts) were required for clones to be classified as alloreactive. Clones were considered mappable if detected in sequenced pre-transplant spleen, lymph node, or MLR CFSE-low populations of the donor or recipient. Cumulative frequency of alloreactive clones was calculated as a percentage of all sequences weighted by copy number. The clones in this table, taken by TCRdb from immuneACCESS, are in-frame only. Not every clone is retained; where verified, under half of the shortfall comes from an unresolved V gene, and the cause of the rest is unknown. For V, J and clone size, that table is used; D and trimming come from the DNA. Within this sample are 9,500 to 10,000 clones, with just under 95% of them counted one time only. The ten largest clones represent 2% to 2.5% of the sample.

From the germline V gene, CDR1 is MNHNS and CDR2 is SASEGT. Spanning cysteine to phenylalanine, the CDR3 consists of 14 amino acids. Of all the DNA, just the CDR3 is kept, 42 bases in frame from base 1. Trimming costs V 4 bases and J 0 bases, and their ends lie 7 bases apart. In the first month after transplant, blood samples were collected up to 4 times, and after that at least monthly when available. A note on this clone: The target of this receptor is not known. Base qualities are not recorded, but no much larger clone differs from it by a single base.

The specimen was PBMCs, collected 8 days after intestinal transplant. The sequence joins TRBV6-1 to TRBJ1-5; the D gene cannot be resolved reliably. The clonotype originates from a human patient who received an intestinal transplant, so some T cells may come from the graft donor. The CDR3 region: CASSVTYSNQPQHF. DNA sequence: TGTGCCAGCAGTGTCACATATAGCAATCAGCCCCAGCATTTT.